These 5 T cell receptor beta chains came from one sample sequenced in a study of blood T cell repertoires in COVID-19. Sequencing was performed with immunoSEQ multiplex PCR; in TCRdb, only in-frame clones are kept and a portion is missing. The sample lists about 280,000 clones, 70% to 90% seen once, with 0.8% to 1% in the top ten. Input material: PBMCs or T cells enriched from blood (not recorded which). The receptors come from a woman in her 30s who had recovered from COVID-19.

V and J are TRBV27 and TRBJ2-1, with 8 bases aligning to TRBD2. The V gene end was trimmed by 0 bases and the J gene end by 4 bases; junction bases not matched to a gene: 2. This CDR3 has 15 amino acids. Per germline, CDR1 MNHEY and CDR2 SMNVEV (reference sequence). This CDR3 is CASSLSVAGYNEQFF. In DNA form, the CDR3 reads TGTGCCAGCAGTTTATCGGTAGCGGGATACAATGAGCAGTTCTTC.

The chain employs TRBV29-1 and TRBJ2-1; D is undetermined. CDR1 and CDR2 from the germline V gene are SQVTM and ANQGSEA. The CDR3 length is 11 residues. Trimming removed 3 bases from V and 7 bases from J, with 7 bases in between. The CDR3 nucleotides are TGCAGCGTTGACATACAAAATGAGCAGTTCTTC. Residues: CSVDIQNEQFF.

This chain joins TRBV6-6 and TRBJ2-3, with 8 bases lining up with TRBD2. CDR1 MNHNY and CDR2 SVGAGI come from the germline V gene (reference sequence). The length of the CDR3 is 15 residues. V lost 3 bases to trimming and J lost 3 bases; unmatched junction nucleotides: 5. CDR3: CASSYYSGTTDTQYF. The CDR3 DNA sequence: TGTGCCAGCAGTTATTATAGCGGGACGACAGATACGCAGTATTTT.

The chain couples TRBV24-1 to TRBJ2-7; TRBD1 matches at 7 bases. The germline CDR1 and CDR2 sequences are KGHDR and SFDVKD. There are 15 residues in the CDR3. V lost 4 bases to trimming and J lost 2 bases; unmatched junction nucleotides: 7. CDR3 DNA: TGTGCCACCAGTGACAAACAGGGGCGAACCTACGAGCAGTACTTC. Translation: CATSDKQGRTYEQYF.

The sample holds one count of this clone. The chain recombines TRBV27 with TRBJ2-1; 10 nucleotides agree with TRBD2. The CDR3 runs to 21 residues. V shed 2 bases, J shed 0 bases, and the junction held 16 bases outside the gene matches. Germline V gene sequence: CDR1 MNHEY, CDR2 SMNVEV (reference sequence). The CDR3 is CASSLKGIPTSGLPSYNEQFF. DNA of the CDR3: TGTGCCAGCAGTTTAAAAGGGATTCCGACTAGCGGGCTTCCCTCCTACAATGAGCAGTTCTTC.